The 23 T cell receptor beta chains given below trace back to one sample, sequenced in a study of blood T cell repertoires in COVID-19. Sequencing was performed with immunoSEQ multiplex PCR; in TCRdb, only in-frame clones are kept and a portion is missing. This sample has about 250,000 clones; approximately 90% occur once, and the top ten carry about 1%. Sequencing used peripheral blood. Every receptor here comes from a woman between 35 and 50 years old who had recovered from COVID-19.

The V call is TRBV20-1, the J call TRBJ2-5; D is unclear. This CDR3 has 9 amino acids. V lost 6 bases and J 5 bases, leaving 4 bases between the germline ends. In germline, CDR1 is DFQATT, CDR2 SNEGSKA (reference sequence). DNA of the CDR3: TGCAGTGCCGGGGAGACCCAGTACTTC. It specifies CSAGETQYF.

The chain employs TRBV4-3 and TRBJ2-2; maybe TRBD1 (7 bases). CDR3 length equals 19 residues. V lost 4 bases, J lost 6 bases, and 27 bases lay in between. The V gene's germline CDR1 is LGHNA and CDR2 YSLEER. The CDR3 region is CASSLGGADRAGPAGELFF. The CDR3 DNA follows: TGCGCCAGCAGCCTGGGCGGGGCCGACAGGGCAGGCCCCGCCGGGGAGCTGTTTTTT.

The chain combines TRBV2 with TRBJ2-7; TRBD2 matches at 11 bases. V lost 1 base, J lost 0 bases, and 8 bases stayed unmatched. This CDR3 contains 18 residues. The germline CDR1 and CDR2 sequences are SNHLY and FYNNEI. The CDR3 loop is CASSEGGLAGGPSYEQYV. The CDR3 region has the DNA TGTGCCAGCAGTGAAGGTGGGCTAGCGGGAGGCCCCTCCTACGAGCAGTACGTC.

The rearrangement links TRBV5-4 to TRBJ2-6, with TRBD1 matching 9 bases. CDR3 length equals 16 residues. Germline CDR1 reads SGHNT; CDR2 reads YYREEE (reference sequence). V was pared by 9 bases and J by 1 base, with 8 bases of the junction left unmatched. In DNA form, the CDR3 reads TGTGCCACCGAGACAGGGGGGTCGTCTGGGGCCAACGTCCTGACTTTC. Its translation is CATETGGSSGANVLTF.

This chain connects TRBV9 to TRBJ1-1; TRBD1 matches 8 bases. The CDR3 sequence is 14 residues long. Germline V CDR1 and CDR2: SGDLS, YYNGEE. Trimming took 2 bases from V and 5 from J; bases not matched to a gene: 5. The CDR3 spells CASSVQGAGTEAFF. CDR3 in DNA: TGTGCCAGCAGCGTGCAGGGGGCCGGGACTGAAGCTTTCTTT. Full variable domain (remainder filled in from reference TRBV9 and TRBJ1-1): DSGVTQTPKHLITATGQRVTLRCSPRSGDLSVYWYQQSLDQGLQFLIQYYNGEERAKGNILERFSAQQFPDLHSELNLSSLELGDSALYFCASSVQGAGTEAFFGQGTRLTVV.

This sequence joins TRBV6-1 and TRBJ2-7; 8 bases fit TRBD2. The CDR3 has 14 residues. Per germline, CDR1 MNHNS and CDR2 SASEGT. V shed 10 bases and J 5 bases; nucleotides not matched to a gene: 13. The CDR3 DNA is TGTGCCACCCGTCGGGCGGGGGGAGTCGACGAGCAGTACGTC. This encodes CATRRAGGVDEQYV.

The CDR3 sequence is CASSLDGDSNQPQHF. CDR3 nucleotide sequence: TGCGCCAGCAGCCTGGACGGTGATAGCAATCAGCCCCAGCATTTT. The genes are TRBV5-1 and TRBJ1-5; D call uncertain. V was trimmed by 4 bases and J by 0 bases, leaving 11 bases between them. This CDR3 has 15 residues. CDR1 is SGHRS and CDR2 is YFSETQ in the germline V gene.

This chain connects TRBV7-9 to TRBJ1-5; 9 bases are a match to TRBD1. With V trimmed by 4 bases and J by 2 bases, 15 bases remained unmatched. Per the germline V gene, CDR1 is SEHNR and CDR2 is FQNEAQ (reference sequence). This CDR3 is built from 19 residues. The DNA of the CDR3 is TGTGCCAGCAGCTCCTACAGGGGGCGACTGGGAACGGGCAATCAGCCCCAGCATTTT. Translating it yields CASSSYRGRLGTGNQPQHF.

This chain connects TRBV19 to TRBJ1-4, with 10 positions matching TRBD1. CDR3 length equals 19 residues. The germline gives CDR1 LNHDA, CDR2 SQIVND (reference sequence). Trimming took 5 bases from V and 5 from J; bases not matched to a gene: 17. The CDR3, as DNA: TGTGCCAGTAGTCCAGCAGGGACAGGGGTTGGGAGGGCCAATGAAAAACTGTTTTTT. It translates to CASSPAGTGVGRANEKLFF.

V and J are TRBV30 and TRBJ2-2; 8 bases line up with TRBD2. The junction had 6 bases not matched to a gene; V was cut back by 1 base and J by 5 bases. The CDR3 contains 15 residues. Germline CDR1 and CDR2: GTSNPN and SVGIG (reference sequence). CDR3 DNA sequence: TGTGCCTGGAGTGCTAGCGGGTTAGATACCGGGGAGCTGTTTTTT. This codes for CAWSASGLDTGELFF.

The chain joins TRBV10-2 to TRBJ1-5, with unresolved D. This CDR3 is 13 amino acids long. The germline V and J ends were trimmed by 3 bases and 7 bases, with 10 bases remaining between them. Germline V gene data show CDR1 as WSHSY and CDR2 as SAAADI. In DNA form, the CDR3 reads TGCGCCAGCAGTGACCCCACGGGACAGCCCCAGCATTTT. Amino acid sequence: CASSDPTGQPQHF.

This clone was counted a few times. The V gene is TRBV11-2, the J gene TRBJ1-1, with D possibly TRBD1 on 6 matching bases. The CDR3 is 16 residues long. Trimming removed 0 bases at V and 1 base at J, with 12 bases between. Germline V gene sequence: CDR1 SGHAT, CDR2 FQNNGV. The CDR3 bases are TGTGCCAGCAGCTTAGAGTGGGGGACACGGAACACTGAAGCTTTCTTT. As protein: CASSLEWGTRNTEAFF.

The chain couples TRBV6-6 to TRBJ2-1, with D unclear. The CDR3 runs to 14 residues. Germline CDR1 reads MNHNY; CDR2 reads SVGAGI (reference sequence). Between the trimmed V and J ends, which lost 4 bases and 1 base, there was a span of 8 bases. The CDR3 loop is CASSFQVSYNEQFF. Written as DNA, the CDR3 is TGTGCCAGCAGTTTCCAGGTGTCCTACAATGAGCAGTTCTTC.

The J gene is TRBJ2-7, the V gene TRBV30; TRBD2 matches at 13 bases. There are 15 residues in the CDR3. Germline V gene data show CDR1 as GTSNPN and CDR2 as SVGIG (reference sequence). The J segment lost 4 bases and the V segment lost 0 bases, leaving 3 bases of the junction unmatched. The CDR3 sequence: CAWSVGGLAGYEQYF. The CDR3 region has the DNA TGTGCCTGGAGTGTAGGGGGACTAGCGGGATACGAGCAGTACTTC.

This sequence joins TRBV28 and TRBJ1-2; D gene unclear. Trimming left V 6 bases short and J 4 bases short, with 15 bases between. Germline V gives CDR1 MDHEN, CDR2 SYDVKM. This CDR3 region has 14 residues. The CDR3: CASREIGRGYGYTF. Here the CDR3 DNA reads TGTGCCAGCAGGGAGATAGGGCGGGGCTATGGCTACACCTTC.

This chain joins TRBV18 and TRBJ2-6, with D maybe TRBD1 (6 bases). The CDR3 has 16 amino acids. Germline values: CDR1 KGHSH, CDR2 LQKENI. The V end was cut by 1 base, the J end by 2 bases, with 9 bases between. The CDR3 bases are TGTGCCAGCTCACCACTGTCAGGGGCTGGGGCCAACGTCCTGACTTTC. Translated: CASSPLSGAGANVLTF.

This clone appeared a single time. The chain is built from TRBV9 and TRBJ1-3, with 7 bases fitting TRBD1. V lost 0 bases to trimming and J lost 3 bases; unmatched junction nucleotides: 3. The CDR3 is made up of 15 amino acids. Germline V gene lookup returns CDR1 SGDLS and CDR2 YYNGEE. The DNA of the CDR3 is TGTGCCAGCAGCGTAGGGGCAGGGGGTGGAAACACCATATATTTT. It codes for CASSVGAGGGNTIYF.

The chain joins TRBV11-3 to TRBJ1-6, with a weak D call TRBD1 (6 bases). Trimming left V 5 bases short and J 6 bases short, with 14 bases between. The CDR3 totals 15 residues. The V gene's germline CDR1 is SGHNT and CDR2 YENEEA. CDR3 sequence: CASSQEGGLNSPLHF. The CDR3 region has the DNA TGTGCCAGCAGCCAGGAGGGGGGGCTTAATTCACCCCTCCACTTT.

The genes are TRBV6-2 or TRBV6-3 and TRBJ2-7; 8 nucleotides match TRBD2. Germline lookup yields CDR1 MNHEY and CDR2 SVGEGT. Germline trimming cut 6 bases from V and 0 bases from J; bases unmatched to any gene: 4. The CDR3 runs to 14 residues. CDR3 in DNA: TGTGCCAGCAGCCGGGGGGGCCGCTCCTACGAGCAGTACTTC. It encodes CASSRGGRSYEQYF.

The V call is TRBV30, the J call TRBJ1-2; 7 nucleotides agree with TRBD1. Per the germline V gene, CDR1 is GTSNPN and CDR2 is SVGIG (reference sequence). This CDR3 contains 12 residues. V shed 7 bases and J 4 bases; nucleotides not matched to a gene: 6. As DNA, the CDR3 is TGTGCCTCCAAGGGGGCCGGCTATGGCTACACCTTC. This encodes CASKGAGYGYTF.

The chain couples TRBV2 to TRBJ1-2; D call uncertain. The germline gives CDR1 SNHLY, CDR2 FYNNEI. The CDR3 is 14 residues long. V lost 1 base to trimming and J lost 4 bases, with 10 bases between them. The CDR3 DNA reads TGTGCCAGCAGTGAAGGAGTACCGGTCTATGGCTACACCTTC. It translates to CASSEGVPVYGYTF.

The chain recombines TRBV6-6 with TRBJ2-1, with TRBD2 identical over 7 bases. The CDR3 covers 15 residues. Germline V gene lookup returns CDR1 MNHNY and CDR2 SVGAGI (reference sequence). The V gene end was trimmed by 5 bases and the J gene end by 2 bases; junction bases not matched to a gene: 6. This CDR3 is CASSPIAGAYNEQFF. As DNA, the CDR3 is TGTGCCAGCAGTCCAATAGCGGGCGCCTACAATGAGCAGTTCTTC.

The chain has TRBV19 and TRBJ2-1; 9 nucleotides agree with TRBD2. Germline trimming cut 7 bases from V and 1 base from J; bases unmatched to any gene: 8. From germline, CDR1 is LNHDA and CDR2 SQIVND (reference sequence). The CDR3 extends over 16 amino acids. As DNA, the CDR3 is TGTGCCAGTACCGGAAGGACTAGCGAATCCTACAATGAGCAGTTCTTC. It yields the protein CASTGRTSESYNEQFF.